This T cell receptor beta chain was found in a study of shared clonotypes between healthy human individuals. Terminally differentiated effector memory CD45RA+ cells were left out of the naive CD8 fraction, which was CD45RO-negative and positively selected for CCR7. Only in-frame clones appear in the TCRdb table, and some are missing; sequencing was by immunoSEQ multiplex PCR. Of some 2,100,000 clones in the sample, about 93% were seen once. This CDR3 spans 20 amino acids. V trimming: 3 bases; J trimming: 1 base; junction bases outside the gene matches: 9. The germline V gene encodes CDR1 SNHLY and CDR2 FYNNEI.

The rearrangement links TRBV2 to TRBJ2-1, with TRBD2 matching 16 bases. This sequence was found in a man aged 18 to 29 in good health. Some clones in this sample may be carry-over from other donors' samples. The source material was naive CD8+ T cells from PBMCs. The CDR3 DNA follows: TGTGCCAGCAGTGATATTGGGACTAGCGGGAGGGCCACATCCTACAATGAGCAGTTCTTC. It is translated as CASSDIGTSGRATSYNEQFF.